This T cell receptor (beta chain) is from a study of blood T cells in healthy people across ages. Overall study findings and caveats: TCR beta diversity per million T cells fell roughly linearly with age.

The germline gives CDR1 MRHNA, CDR2 SNTAGT. The V end lost 6 bases, the J end lost 1 base, and 9 bases lay between the germline ends. The CDR3 runs to 13 residues. In the case of this clonotype: Its specificity is not known.

The use of a sample-barcoded 5' primer and a J-beta primer mix characterized a second PCR of roughly 7 to 11 cycles. One entry per CDR3 protein results from TCRdb running MiXCR on the 5' RACE reads. This table holds around 750,000 distinct CDR3 sequences, around half found once. The sequence derives from a man older than 75 in good health. V is TRBV6-4 and J is TRBJ1-1, with D maybe TRBD1 (6 bases). Input material: blood. CDR3 nucleotides: TGTGCCAGCAGGGAGGGACAGAACACTGAAGCTTTCTTT. This gives the protein CASREGQNTEAFF.